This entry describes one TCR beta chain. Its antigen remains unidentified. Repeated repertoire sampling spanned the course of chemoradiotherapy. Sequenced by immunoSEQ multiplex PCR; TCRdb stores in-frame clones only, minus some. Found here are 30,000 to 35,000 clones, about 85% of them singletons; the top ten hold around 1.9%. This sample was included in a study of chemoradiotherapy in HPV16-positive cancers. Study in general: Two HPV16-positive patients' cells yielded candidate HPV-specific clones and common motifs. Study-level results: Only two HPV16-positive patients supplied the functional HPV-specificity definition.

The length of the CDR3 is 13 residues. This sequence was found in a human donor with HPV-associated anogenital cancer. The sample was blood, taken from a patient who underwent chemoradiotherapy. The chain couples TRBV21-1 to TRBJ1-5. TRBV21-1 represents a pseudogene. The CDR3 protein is CASSKVGNQPQHF. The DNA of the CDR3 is TGTGCCAGCAGCAAAGTTGGCAATCAGCCCCAGCATTTT.